This T cell receptor beta chain was sequenced during a study of blood T cell repertoires in COVID-19. Turning to the study itself: The United States, Italy and Spain provided the acute and convalescent COVID-19 samples. T cells, B-cell-depleted T cells, or PBMCs supplied cDNA or gDNA.

CDR1 and CDR2 (germline): MNHEY, SMNVEV (reference sequence). CDR3 length: 15 amino acids. Trimming removed 8 bases at V and 7 bases at J, with 20 bases between. The data were produced by immunoSEQ multiplex PCR, yet TCRdb's version contains in-frame clones alone and is incomplete. The data show 100,000 to 150,000 clones, roughly 84% seen once. This clone was found a few times. This chain connects TRBV27 to TRBJ1-4, with D perhaps TRBD1 (5 bases). This TCR derives from a man aged 55 to 70 with acute or convalescent COVID-19. Sequenced input: peripheral blood. The CDR3 DNA is TGTGCCAGCGGATACCTCAGGGTTAGGAGTGAAAAACTGTTTTTT. Translation: CASGYLRVRSEKLFF.